These 10 T cell receptor beta chains were all obtained from the same sample, sequenced in a study of blood T cells in healthy people across ages. Alongside a J-beta primer mix, a sample-barcoded 5' primer served in a second PCR lasting about 7 to 12 cycles. A single record per CDR3 protein comes from TCRdb applying MiXCR to the 5' RACE reads. The sample includes approximately 1,100,000 distinct CDR3 sequences, roughly 45% of them seen just once. The material sequenced was blood. The receptors stem from a woman aged 55-69 years in good health.

This clonotype has more than one count but fewer than ten. The chain joins TRBV19 to TRBJ2-6, with 7 nucleotides matching TRBD2. Germline V CDR1 and CDR2: LNHDA, SQIVND (reference sequence). CDR3 length: 17 residues. The junction had 8 bases not matched to a gene; V was cut back by 4 bases and J by 2 bases. In DNA, the CDR3 is TGTGCCAGTAGTACACCGGGACTACCAACTGGGGCCAACGTCCTGACTTTC. Protein product: CASSTPGLPTGANVLTF. The full variable domain, rest sourced from reference TRBV19 and TRBJ2-6, is DGGITQSPKYLFRKEGQNVTLSCEQNLNHDAMYWYRQDPGQGLRLIYYSQIVNDFQKGDIAEGYSVSREKKESFPLTVTSAQKNPTAFYLCASSTPGLPTGANVLTFGAGSRLTVL.

The chain uses TRBV6-1 and TRBJ2-3; D is perhaps TRBD2 (6 bases). The germline V and J ends were trimmed by 2 bases and 4 bases, with 13 bases remaining between them. The CDR3 is made up of 15 amino acids. Germline lookup yields CDR1 MNHNS and CDR2 SASEGT. This chain's CDR3 is CASSERGALADTQYF. CDR3 nucleotide sequence: TGTGCCAGCAGTGAACGCGGGGCGTTAGCAGATACGCAGTATTTT.

This chain links TRBV6-1 with TRBJ2-3, with TRBD2 matching over 10 bases. In germline, CDR1 is MNHNS, CDR2 SASEGT. The CDR3 totals 14 residues. V shed 9 bases, J shed 4 bases, and the junction held 7 bases outside the gene matches. The CDR3 loop reads CASSAGGSADTQYF. The CDR3 nucleotides read TGTGCCAGTTCAGCGGGAGGGTCGGCAGATACGCAGTATTTT.

The chain has TRBV7-8 and TRBJ2-5; D is possibly TRBD2 (5 bases). Gene TRBJ2-7 matches the end of the DNA better, so the J call may be wrong. The germline gives CDR1 SGHVS, CDR2 FQNEAQ. This CDR3 is built from 12 residues. CDR3 amino acids: CASTDGVYEQYF. The DNA for the CDR3 is TGTGCCAGCACCGACGGGGTCTACGAGCAGTACTTC.

The gene calls are TRBV6-5 and TRBJ2-3, with a possible D match to TRBD2 (5 bases). Trimming shortened V by 5 bases and J by 0 bases, and 15 bases separated the two germline ends. This CDR3 comprises 16 residues. Germline CDR1 MNHEY, CDR2 SVGAGI. The CDR3 is CASSPTGSTSTDTQYF. DNA of the CDR3: TGTGCCAGCAGTCCCACGGGGAGTACTAGCACAGATACGCAGTATTTT.

The DNA for the CDR3 is TGTGCCAGCACCCTGGACCGAAGCTCCTACGAGCAGTACTTC. This codes for CASTLDRSSYEQYF. The chain couples TRBV12-3 or TRBV12-4 to TRBJ2-7; D ambiguous. The V gene lost 7 bases and the J gene lost 0 bases, with 13 bases spanning the gap. This CDR3 contains 14 residues.

This rearrangement joins TRBV11-3 to TRBJ2-1; no firm D call. V shed 1 base and J shed 4 bases, with 11 bases lying between them. CDR1 is SGHNT and CDR2 is YENEEA in the germline V gene. The length of the CDR3 is 15 residues. The CDR3 DNA reads as TGTGCCAGCAGCTTAGCGGTTGGAGATTACAATGAGCAGTTCTTC. This codes for CASSLAVGDYNEQFF.

This clonotype has just a few counts. J is TRBJ2-5 and V is TRBV27, with a weak D call TRBD2 (5 bases). The J call is in doubt because the DNA end fits TRBJ2-7 better. This CDR3 is built from 13 residues. Germline V lookup: CDR1 MNHEY, CDR2 SMNVEV (reference sequence). CDR3 DNA sequence: TGTGCCAGCAGTCCCACCCCCCGGGGCGAGCAGTACTTC. Translating gives CASSPTPRGEQYF.

The CDR3 protein is CASYSGSRSGTDTQYF. The DNA of the CDR3 is TGTGCCAGTTATAGCGGGAGTCGTTCAGGCACAGATACGCAGTATTTT. The chain couples TRBV12-3 or TRBV12-4 to TRBJ2-3; TRBD2 aligns across 9 bases. This CDR3 contains 16 residues. V shed 9 bases, J shed 1 base, and the junction held 11 bases outside the gene matches.

This clonotype was detected only a few times. This chain connects TRBV5-1 to TRBJ2-5; 8 bases fit TRBD2. The CDR3 covers 17 residues. Germline CDR1 is SGHRS and CDR2 is YFSETQ. Trimming cost V 4 bases and J 5 bases; bases outside gene matches: 16. CDR3 protein: CASSPGRSSGTSETQYF. As DNA, the CDR3 is TGCGCCAGCAGCCCGGGTAGGAGTAGCGGGACGAGTGAGACCCAGTACTTC.